This T cell receptor (beta chain) was recorded in a study of blood T cell repertoires in COVID-19. Overall study context: Specimens from acute and convalescent COVID-19 originated in the United States, Italy and Spain. From T cells, B-cell-depleted T cells, or PBMCs came the material, which was cDNA or gDNA.

How the authors handled the data: By means of reference gene primer amplification, nucleated cell counts were estimated. Here immunoSEQ multiplex PCR was the method, and the copy in TCRdb shows in-frame clones only, minus some. V and J calls and clone size follow that table, whereas D and trimming were derived from the DNA. This sample has about 180,000 clones, with about nine tenths found just once. This CDR3 has 16 residues. Trimming removed 5 bases from V and 4 bases from J; junction bases left unmatched: 10. Germline V gene data show CDR1 as MNHEY and CDR2 as SVGEGT. This clonotype was sampled from a man in his sixties or seventies with active or convalescent COVID-19. The V call is TRBV6-2 or TRBV6-3, the J call TRBJ1-1; 10 bases map to TRBD1. Sequencing input: peripheral blood. CDR3 sequence (DNA): TGTGCCAGCAGTAAACACGGGACAGGGGACGCCACTGAAGCTTTCTTT. This codes for CASSKHGTGDATEAFF.